This T cell receptor beta chain appears in the sequencing data of a study of T cells in localized non-small cell lung cancer. The study's findings and limits: Heterogeneity is still possible, as just one tumor region was sequenced. Within adjacent lung there appeared a median around 57 of the top 100 tumor clones. The study linked higher blood T cell density to longer overall survival. In uninvolved adjacent lung, T cell clonality reached its highest value, exceeding tumor.

Sequencing used immunoSEQ multiplex PCR; TCRdb keeps in-frame clones, though not all of them. The profile covers roughly 72,000 clones, with approximately 87% appearing a single time and roughly 22% taken by the ten largest. Germline CDR1 and CDR2: MDHEN and SYDVKM. V was clipped by 5 bases and J by 7 bases, with 15 bases between them. CDR3 size: 14 residues. As regards this clone: No antigen is known for it.

The clonotype originates from a male donor aged 60 or over with stage III squamous cell lung carcinoma. The chain employs TRBV28 and TRBJ1-5, with D possibly matching TRBD1 (6 bases). This specimen consisted of peripheral blood, obtained before any cancer treatment. The CDR3 protein is CASSLRGRRQPQHF. Written as DNA, the CDR3 is TGTGCCAGCAGTCTCCGGGGGCGAAGACAGCCCCAGCATTTT.